A single sample gave rise to the 27 T cell receptor beta chains below, sequenced in a study of T cell responses to AZD1222 COVID-19 vaccine. Profiling relied on immunoSEQ multiplex PCR, and the TCRdb table lists in-frame clones only, not all of them. The data hold 100,000 or so clones, with roughly 87% observed a single time. Sample: peripheral blood, taken on day 0 of AZD1222 vaccination. The receptors were sampled from an adult in good health.

The CDR3 bases are TGTGCCAGTAGTATAAGGGGACAAAATGAGCAGTTCTTC. This codes for CASSIRGQNEQFF. The chain uses TRBV19 and TRBJ2-1, with TRBD1 as a possible D gene (6 bases). The CDR3 covers 13 residues. The V gene's germline CDR1 is LNHDA and CDR2 SQIVND (reference sequence). With 2 bases removed from V and 7 bases from J, the gap between germline ends came to 9 bases.

This chain joins TRBV5-1 and TRBJ2-3, with D possibly matching TRBD1 (5 bases). With 4 bases removed from V and 2 bases from J, the gap between germline ends came to 11 bases. Germline V gene sequence: CDR1 SGHRS, CDR2 YFSETQ. This CDR3 contains 14 residues. CDR3 region: CASSVDSPTDTQYF. The CDR3 DNA is TGCGCCAGCAGCGTCGACAGTCCCACAGATACGCAGTATTTT. Based on the CDR3 plus reference TRBV5-1 and TRBJ2-3, the full variable domain is KAGVTQTPRYLIKTRGQQVTLSCSPISGHRSVSWYQQTPGQGLQFLFEYFSETQRNKGNFPGRFSGRQFSNSRSEMNVSTLELGDSALYLCASSVDSPTDTQYFGPGTRLTVL.

This clone was counted once. The chain carries TRBV28 and TRBJ2-3; D not resolved. Germline V gene lookup returns CDR1 MDHEN and CDR2 SYDVKM. CDR3 size: 13 residues. V was pared by 2 bases and J by 5 bases, with 8 bases between. CDR3 region: CASSLQAEDTQYF. CDR3 DNA: TGTGCCAGCAGTTTACAGGCTGAAGATACGCAGTATTTT.

This chain uses TRBV28 with TRBJ2-7, with 16 bases lining up with TRBD2. This CDR3 region has 18 residues. V trimming: 9 bases; J trimming: 3 bases; junction bases outside the gene matches: 14. Germline V gives CDR1 MDHEN, CDR2 SYDVKM. The CDR3 sequence: CARRPGTSGRASGYEQYF. The CDR3 DNA follows: TGTGCCAGACGTCCCGGGACTAGCGGGAGGGCCAGTGGCTACGAGCAGTACTTC.

V gene TRBV6-1 combines with J gene TRBJ2-5, with D perhaps TRBD1 (6 bases). V was trimmed by 4 bases and J by 0 bases, leaving 15 bases between them. Germline CDR1 and CDR2: MNHNS and SASEGT. The CDR3 runs to 16 residues. The CDR3 here is CASSVGPGDHQETQYF. As DNA, the CDR3 is TGTGCCAGCAGTGTAGGCCCAGGGGACCACCAAGAGACCCAGTACTTC.

The V and J genes are TRBV29-1 and TRBJ1-1; TRBD1 is a possible D gene (6 bases). CDR1 and CDR2 from the germline V gene are SQVTM and ANQGSEA. The CDR3 contains 13 residues. Deletions cut 7 bases from V and 4 bases from J, with 16 bases between. As DNA, the CDR3 is TGCAGCGGGGAACAGGGAGGAGGCACTGAAGCTTTCTTT. It codes for CSGEQGGGTEAFF.

The chain combines TRBV30 with TRBJ2-2, with D tentatively TRBD1 or TRBD2 (5 bases each). Germline assignment: CDR1 GTSNPN and CDR2 SVGIG (reference sequence). CDR3 length: 14 residues. V lost 8 bases and J 2 bases, leaving 15 bases between the germline ends. The chain's CDR3 is CAGRGGPNTGELFF. The CDR3 DNA reads TGTGCCGGACGGGGCGGGCCTAACACCGGGGAGCTGTTTTTT.

This clone has more than one count but fewer than ten. The genes are TRBV12-3 or TRBV12-4 and TRBJ1-1, with a possible D match to TRBD1 (5 bases). V lost 5 bases and J 7 bases, leaving 8 bases between the germline ends. The CDR3 spans 11 residues. CDR3 in DNA: TGTGCCAGCAGTAGACAGTTTGAAGCTTTCTTT. Translating gives CASSRQFEAFF.

As to this clone: The sample contains more than one DNA sequence encoding this CDR3. The V and J genes are TRBV28 and TRBJ1-1; D is possibly TRBD1 (5 bases). Germline V gives CDR1 MDHEN, CDR2 SYDVKM. CDR3 length: 14 residues. Trimming removed 3 bases at V and 4 bases at J, with 12 bases between. The CDR3 bases are TGTGCCAGCAGTTTCTCGCTGGGGGGCACTGAAGCTTTCTTT. Translation gives CASSFSLGGTEAFF.

The chain links TRBV28 to TRBJ1-1, with a possible D match to TRBD1 (6 bases). Germline V gene sequence: CDR1 MDHEN, CDR2 SYDVKM. CDR3 length: 16 residues. V shed 2 bases and J shed 0 bases, with 13 bases lying between them. CDR3 protein: CASSLELHRVNTEAFF. The CDR3 coding sequence is TGTGCCAGCAGTTTAGAGCTCCACAGGGTGAACACTGAAGCTTTCTTT. Using reference TRBV28 and TRBJ1-1 for the parts outside the CDR3, the full variable domain is DVKVTQSSRYLVKRTGEKVFLECVQDMDHENMFWYRQDPGLGLRLIYFSYDVKMKEKGDIPEGYSVSREKKERFSLILESASTNQTSMYLCASSLELHRVNTEAFFGQGTRLTVV.

This chain uses TRBV18 with TRBJ2-3; 9 bases are shared with TRBD2. CDR1 is KGHSH and CDR2 is LQKENI in the germline V gene. CDR3 length: 17 amino acids. J lost 6 bases, V lost 2 bases, and 12 bases had no gene match. CDR3 in amino acids: CASSPSASGTNLDTQYF. The DNA of the CDR3 is TGTGCCAGCTCACCATCGGCTAGCGGGACGAACCTGGATACGCAGTATTTT.

This clone was observed a single time. The chain is built from TRBV14 and TRBJ2-7; D may be TRBD1 or TRBD2 (6 bases each). The CDR3 sequence is 16 residues long. Looked up from germline, CDR1 is SGHDN and CDR2 is FVKESK. V dropped 1 base and J dropped 2 bases, with 15 bases sitting between them. The CDR3 loop is CASSQGPRRGTYEQYF. CDR3 DNA sequence: TGTGCCAGCAGCCAAGGACCTCGGAGGGGGACCTACGAGCAGTACTTC.

This clone is a singleton in its sample. The J gene is TRBJ2-4, the V gene TRBV19, with a weak D call TRBD1 (6 bases). V was trimmed by 2 bases and J by 8 bases, leaving 16 bases between them. CDR3 length: 15 amino acids. The germline V gene has CDR1 LNHDA and CDR2 SQIVND (reference sequence). CDR3 DNA sequence: TGTGCCAGTAGTATACCTAGGGGGAGTTGGGACATTCAGTACTTC. It translates to CASSIPRGSWDIQYF.

V gene TRBV27 combines with J gene TRBJ2-7, with TRBD1 identical over 8 bases. The CDR3 consists of 15 residues. Trimming removed 3 bases from V and 4 bases from J; junction bases left unmatched: 8. Germline V gene data show CDR1 as MNHEY and CDR2 as SMNVEV (reference sequence). CDR3: CASSLKYRGEYEQYF. The CDR3 region has the DNA TGTGCCAGCAGTTTGAAGTACAGGGGGGAGTACGAGCAGTACTTC.

This rearrangement joins TRBV13 to TRBJ2-1; tentative D call: TRBD2 (5 bases). The CDR3 is made up of 16 amino acids. The germline V gene has CDR1 PRHDT and CDR2 FYEKMQ (reference sequence). The V gene lost 2 bases and the J gene lost 0 bases, with 11 bases spanning the gap. The DNA for the CDR3 is TGTGCCAGCAGCTTACCTAGCCCTAGCTCCTACAATGAGCAGTTCTTC. Translated, it gives CASSLPSPSSYNEQFF.

The chain uses TRBV7-3 and TRBJ2-3, with a weak D call TRBD2 (5 bases). The V and J ends lost 5 bases and 6 bases respectively, with 18 bases between them. The CDR3 contains 15 residues. Germline CDR1 is SGHTA and CDR2 is FQGTGA. The CDR3: CASSLGLPGADTQYF. The DNA for the CDR3 is TGTGCCAGCAGCCTCGGACTCCCGGGTGCGGATACGCAGTATTTT. The variable domain in full, with the rest retrieved from reference TRBV7-3 and TRBJ2-3, is GAGVSQTPSNKVTEKGKYVELRCDPISGHTALYWYRQSLGQGPEFLIYFQGTGAADDSGLPNDRFFAVRPEGSVSTLKIQRTERGDSAVYLCASSLGLPGADTQYFGPGTRLTVL.

The chain couples TRBV6-5 to TRBJ1-2; D remains ambiguous. The CDR3 totals 15 residues. Germline V gene data show CDR1 as MNHEY and CDR2 as SVGAGI. The V end was cut by 2 bases, the J end by 4 bases, with 14 bases between. CDR3 bases: TGTGCCAGCAGTTACGCCGCGGGTTTGAGCTATGGCTACACCTTC. This sequence encodes CASSYAAGLSYGYTF.

This clone was observed once. The chain combines TRBV28 with TRBJ2-6, with unresolved D. The germline V gene encodes CDR1 MDHEN and CDR2 SYDVKM. This CDR3 has 16 amino acids. The V and J ends lost 3 bases and 0 bases respectively, with 9 bases between them. CDR3 residues: CASSFPQGSGANVLTF. CDR3 sequence (DNA): TGTGCCAGCAGTTTCCCCCAAGGCTCTGGGGCCAACGTCCTGACTTTC.

The CDR3 bases are TGTGCCAGCAGCCACGCGACTGGGAACATTCAGTACTTC. It yields the protein CASSHATGNIQYF. This chain joins TRBV6-6 and TRBJ2-4; D remains unclear. The CDR3 extends over 13 amino acids. Germline loops: CDR1 MNHNY, CDR2 SVGAGI (reference sequence). V shed 6 bases and J shed 7 bases, with 13 bases lying between them.

The V call is TRBV5-1, the J call TRBJ1-4, with a weak D call TRBD1 (6 bases). Trimming pared 0 bases from V and 4 bases from J, leaving 19 bases between. There are 18 residues in the CDR3. Germline V gene lookup returns CDR1 SGHRS and CDR2 YFSETQ. As DNA, the CDR3 is TGCGCCAGCAGCTTGGGGAACTCGACAGGATCGGATAATGAAAAACTGTTTTTT. It yields the protein CASSLGNSTGSDNEKLFF.

V and J are TRBV6-5 and TRBJ2-4; D tentatively reads TRBD1 or TRBD2 (5 bases each). The CDR3 is made up of 15 amino acids. Trimming removed 6 bases from V and 0 bases from J, with 12 bases in between. Germline V gene sequence: CDR1 MNHEY, CDR2 SVGAGI. CDR3 residues: CASSRGSGAKNIQYF. CDR3 nucleotides: TGTGCCAGCAGCCGGGGCTCTGGAGCCAAAAACATTCAGTACTTC.

This chain links TRBV5-1 with TRBJ1-6, with D maybe TRBD1 (6 bases). Germline CDR1 is SGHRS and CDR2 is YFSETQ. V dropped 1 base and J dropped 9 bases, with 14 bases sitting between them. There are 15 residues in the CDR3. For the CDR3, the DNA is TGCGCCAGCAGCTTGCGTCCAGGGGAGGGTTCACCCCTCCACTTT. Translating gives CASSLRPGEGSPLHF.

The rearrangement links TRBV10-3 to TRBJ2-5; D tentatively fits TRBD1 or TRBD2 (6 bases each). CDR1 is ENHRY and CDR2 is SYGVKD in the germline V gene. This CDR3 is built from 15 residues. V was shortened by 0 bases and J by 7 bases, with 15 bases between the two germline ends. The CDR3 loop reads CAISESGGRRGTQYF. The CDR3 bases are TGTGCCATCAGTGAGTCTGGGGGGCGCCGCGGGACCCAGTACTTC.

This chain joins TRBV30 and TRBJ2-7; TRBD2 matches 7 bases. CDR3 length: 14 amino acids. The germline gives CDR1 GTSNPN, CDR2 SVGIG (reference sequence). After removal of 3 bases from V and 6 bases from J, the junction contained 11 bases not matched to a gene. CDR3 DNA sequence: TGTGCCTGGAGCGAAGCGGGGCTAGGACGCGAGCAGTACTTC. It codes for CAWSEAGLGREQYF.

Only one count was recorded for this clone. The chain employs TRBV28 and TRBJ1-1, with 10 bases lining up with TRBD1. Trimming at V came to 5 bases and at J to 1 base, leaving 4 bases not matched to a gene. The CDR3 spans 15 residues. The V gene's germline CDR1 is MDHEN and CDR2 SYDVKM. The DNA for the CDR3 is TGTGCCAGCAGTACGACAGGGGGCGGGAACACTGAAGCTTTCTTT. This gives the protein CASSTTGGGNTEAFF.

V gene TRBV29-1 combines with J gene TRBJ2-5; unclear D gene. Germline-derived CDR1 and CDR2 are SQVTM and ANQGSEA. V gave up 3 bases and J gave up 5 bases, with 10 bases separating them. The CDR3 has 12 amino acids. The chain's CDR3 is CSVDPGRETQYF. The CDR3 DNA reads TGCAGCGTTGACCCGGGTCGGGAGACCCAGTACTTC.

This chain uses TRBV9 with TRBJ1-4; 8 nucleotides match TRBD1. With 7 bases clipped from V and 2 bases from J, the junction kept 25 bases outside the gene matches. Germline CDR1 is SGDLS and CDR2 is YYNGEE. This CDR3 contains 21 residues. DNA of the CDR3: TGTGCCAGCCAACTTTCGGCGATCAGGGGGCGTGAGATAGGGACTAATGAAAAACTGTTTTTT. It is translated as CASQLSAIRGREIGTNEKLFF.